This TCR beta chain was observed in a study of early T cells in non-severe SARS-CoV-2 infection. TCRdb analysed the 5' RACE reads with MiXCR anew, one entry per CDR3 protein. Of 45,000 to 60,000 distinct CDR3 sequences in the sample, approximately 10% are singletons; the top ten hold approximately 4%. This clonotype was recorded many times. The germline V gene encodes CDR1 LNHDA and CDR2 SQIVND (reference sequence). V shed 6 bases and J 4 bases; nucleotides not matched to a gene: 6. This CDR3 is built from 14 residues. The sequencing here drew on whole blood, taken at baseline. J is TRBJ1-2 and V is TRBV19, with 9 nucleotides matching TRBD1. The sequence derives from an adult who was a healthcare worker with PCR-confirmed SARS-CoV-2 infection or an uninfected control (not recorded which). The CDR3 loop reads CASRPGTGRYGYTF. The CDR3 DNA reads as TGTGCCAGTAGGCCCGGGACAGGGCGCTATGGCTACACCTTC.